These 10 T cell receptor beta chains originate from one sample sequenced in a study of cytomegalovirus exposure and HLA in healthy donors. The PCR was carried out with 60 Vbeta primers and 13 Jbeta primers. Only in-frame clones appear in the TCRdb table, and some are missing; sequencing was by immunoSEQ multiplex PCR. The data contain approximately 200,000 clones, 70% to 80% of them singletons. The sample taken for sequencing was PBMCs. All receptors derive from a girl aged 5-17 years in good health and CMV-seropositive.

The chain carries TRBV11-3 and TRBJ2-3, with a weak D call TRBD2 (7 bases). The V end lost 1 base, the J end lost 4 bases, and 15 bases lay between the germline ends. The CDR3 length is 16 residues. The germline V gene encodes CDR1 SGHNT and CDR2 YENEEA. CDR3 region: CASSLGSRGLADTQYF. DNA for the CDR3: TGTGCCAGCAGCTTAGGTTCGCGGGGGCTGGCAGATACGCAGTATTTT.

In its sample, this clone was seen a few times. The CDR3 region is CASSQAYATEETQYF. DNA for the CDR3: TGTGCCAGCAGCCAAGCTTACGCAACCGAAGAGACCCAGTACTTC. The chain has TRBV7-9 and TRBJ2-5; D gene ambiguous. Germline-derived CDR1 and CDR2 are SEHNR and FQNEAQ (reference sequence). V was cut by 5 bases and J by 3 bases, with 16 bases left in between. The CDR3 loop spans 15 amino acids.

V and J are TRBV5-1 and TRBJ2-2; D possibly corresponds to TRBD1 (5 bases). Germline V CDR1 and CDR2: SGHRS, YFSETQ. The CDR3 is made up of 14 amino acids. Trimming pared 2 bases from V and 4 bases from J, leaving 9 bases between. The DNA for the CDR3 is TGCGCCAGCAGCTTAGACAGACGCACCGGGGAGCTGTTTTTT. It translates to CASSLDRRTGELFF.

CDR3 sequence reads: CASSRWGPQSEQFF. CDR3 bases: TGTGCCAGCAGTCGTTGGGGGCCCCAATCTGAGCAGTTCTTC. The chain couples TRBV2 to TRBJ2-1; weak D call: TRBD1 (6 bases). The CDR3 is 14 residues long. Germline CDR1 and CDR2: SNHLY and FYNNEI. Trimming cost V 5 bases and J 9 bases, with 17 bases left between them.

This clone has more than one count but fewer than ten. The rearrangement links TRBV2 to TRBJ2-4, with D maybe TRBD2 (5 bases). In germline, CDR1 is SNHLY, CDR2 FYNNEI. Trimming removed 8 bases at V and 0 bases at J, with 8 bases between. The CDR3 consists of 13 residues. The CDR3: CASAGVAKNIQYF. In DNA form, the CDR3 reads TGTGCCAGCGCCGGGGTAGCCAAAAACATTCAGTACTTC.

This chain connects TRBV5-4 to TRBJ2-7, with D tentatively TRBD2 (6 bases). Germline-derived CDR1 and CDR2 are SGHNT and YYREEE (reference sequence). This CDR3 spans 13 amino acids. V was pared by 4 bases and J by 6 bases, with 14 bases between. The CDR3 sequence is CASSPAGISEQYF. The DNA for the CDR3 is TGTGCCAGCAGCCCGGCGGGGATCAGCGAGCAGTACTTC.

The CDR3 region is CASSVATSGGGYQETQYF. Written as DNA, the CDR3 is TGTGCCAGCAGCGTAGCGACTAGCGGGGGGGGGTACCAAGAGACCCAGTACTTC. The chain has TRBV9 and TRBJ2-5; 14 bases align to TRBD2. After removal of 0 bases from V and 0 bases from J, the junction contained 4 bases not matched to a gene. The germline CDR1 and CDR2 sequences are SGDLS and YYNGEE. This CDR3 has 18 residues.

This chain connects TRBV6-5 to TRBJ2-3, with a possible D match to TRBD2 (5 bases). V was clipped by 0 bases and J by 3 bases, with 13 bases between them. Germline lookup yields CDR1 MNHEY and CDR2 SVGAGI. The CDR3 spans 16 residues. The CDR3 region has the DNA TGTGCCAGCAGTTACTCCTCGGGGATACAGACAGATACGCAGTATTTT. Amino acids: CASSYSSGIQTDTQYF.

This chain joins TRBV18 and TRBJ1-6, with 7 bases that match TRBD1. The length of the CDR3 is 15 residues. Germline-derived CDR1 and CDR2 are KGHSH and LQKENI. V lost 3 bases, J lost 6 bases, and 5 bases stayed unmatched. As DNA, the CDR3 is TGTGCCAGCTCACCGCACAGGGGTAGTAATTCACCCCTCCACTTT. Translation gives CASSPHRGSNSPLHF.

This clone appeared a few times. The CDR3: CASSPKDSEGQPQHF. The CDR3 coding sequence is TGTGCCAGCAGTCCGAAGGACAGTGAGGGTCAGCCCCAGCATTTT. V usage is TRBV5-4 and J usage is TRBJ1-5; possible D gene TRBD1, 6 bases. The CDR3 spans 15 residues. Per germline, CDR1 SGHNT and CDR2 YYREEE (reference sequence). V was trimmed by 5 bases and J by 6 bases, leaving 18 bases between them.